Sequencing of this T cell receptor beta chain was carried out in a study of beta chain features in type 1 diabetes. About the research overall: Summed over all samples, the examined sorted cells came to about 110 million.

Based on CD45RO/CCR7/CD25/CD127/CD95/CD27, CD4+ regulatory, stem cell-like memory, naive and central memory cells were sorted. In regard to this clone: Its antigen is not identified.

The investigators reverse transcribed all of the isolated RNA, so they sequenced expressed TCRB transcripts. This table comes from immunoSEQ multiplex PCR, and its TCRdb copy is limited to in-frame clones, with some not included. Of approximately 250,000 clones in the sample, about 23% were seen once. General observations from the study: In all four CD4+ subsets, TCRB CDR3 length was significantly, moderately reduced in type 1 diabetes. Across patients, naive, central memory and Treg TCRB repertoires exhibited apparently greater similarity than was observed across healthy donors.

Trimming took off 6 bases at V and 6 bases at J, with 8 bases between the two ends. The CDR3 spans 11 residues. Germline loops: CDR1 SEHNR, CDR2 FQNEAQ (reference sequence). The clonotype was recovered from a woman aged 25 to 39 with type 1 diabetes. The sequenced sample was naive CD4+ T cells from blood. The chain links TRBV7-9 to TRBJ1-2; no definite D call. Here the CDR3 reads CASRRTDGYTF. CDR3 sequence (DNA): TGTGCCAGCAGACGTACGGATGGCTACACCTTC.